A single sample gave rise to the 10 T cell receptor beta chains below, sequenced in a study of T cell changes during pregnancy in multiple sclerosis (dated by TCRdb to 2018 to 2020). The library was built by means of the immunoSEQ multiplex PCR assay. As stored in TCRdb, this immuneACCESS dataset retains in-frame rearrangements with V and J assigned. A fraction of the clones does not appear; measured against another copy, unresolved V genes explain less than half of the discrepancy, and the remainder lacks a known reason. This sample is represented by more than 45,000 clones; 80% to 95% of them were singletons. Clones ranked in the top ten supply approximately 0.6% of the sample. The sequences come from CD4+ T cells from peripheral blood mononuclear cells, collected after pregnancy. The origin of the receptors is a female donor with multiple sclerosis, enrolled in a pregnancy study.

This chain uses TRBV6-1 with TRBJ2-5, with D tentatively TRBD2 (6 bases). Germline V gene data show CDR1 as MNHNS and CDR2 as SASEGT. Trimming removed 4 bases from V and 5 bases from J, with 20 bases in between. This CDR3 is built from 16 residues. CDR3 bases: TGTGCCAGCAGTGTGTGGGGAGGACAACGAGGGGAGACCCAGTACTTC. It codes for CASSVWGGQRGETQYF.

This chain joins TRBV11-3 and TRBJ2-1; D possibly corresponds to TRBD2 (7 bases). This CDR3 is 15 amino acids long. CDR1 is SGHNT, CDR2 YENEEA, per germline. The V end was cut by 5 bases, the J end by 8 bases, with 19 bases between. The CDR3 sequence: CASSVSGLRGHEQFF. Here the CDR3 DNA reads TGTGCCAGCAGCGTTAGCGGGCTCAGGGGTCATGAGCAGTTCTTC.

The chain combines TRBV11-2 with TRBJ1-2; the D is unclear. With 1 base removed from V and 4 bases from J, the gap between germline ends came to 10 bases. The CDR3 sequence is 14 residues long. Germline V gene lookup returns CDR1 SGHAT and CDR2 FQNNGV. CDR3 in amino acids: CASSLGGVSYGYTF. The CDR3 DNA reads as TGTGCCAGCAGCTTAGGCGGGGTCTCCTATGGCTACACCTTC.

The chain couples TRBV21-1 to TRBJ1-1; the table gives TRBD1 as D, unverified against the DNA. TRBV21-1 constitutes a pseudogene. The CDR3 covers 14 residues. CDR3 amino acids: CASKGDRGGTEAFF. The CDR3 coding sequence is TGTGCCAGCAAGGGGGACAGGGGGGGCACTGAAGCTTTCTTT.

The rearrangement joins TRBV7-2 to TRBJ1-5; TRBD1 matches at 8 bases. CDR1 and CDR2 (germline): SGHTA, FQGNSA. There are 16 residues in the CDR3. J was trimmed by 7 bases and V by 1 base; bases with no gene match: 9. The CDR3 nucleotides are TGTGCCAGCAGCTTAGAGACAGGGCGGACAGGGCAGCCCCAGCATTTT. This sequence encodes CASSLETGRTGQPQHF.

CDR3 coding DNA: TGTGCCAGTAGTATAGATCTATTGGGCAGGGGGCTGACAGATACGCAGTATTTT. Translating gives CASSIDLLGRGLTDTQYF. The V gene is TRBV19, the J gene TRBJ2-3, with 8 bases lining up with TRBD1. V trimming: 0 bases; J trimming: 3 bases; junction bases outside the gene matches: 11. Germline V gene lookup returns CDR1 LNHDA and CDR2 SQIVND (reference sequence). This CDR3 region has 18 residues.

The chain recombines TRBV5-5 with TRBJ1-1, with TRBD1 matching over 9 bases. The V segment lost 4 bases and the J segment 3 bases; nucleotides outside the gene matches: 7. The CDR3 is 15 amino acids. Germline CDR1 SGHKS, CDR2 YYEKEE (reference sequence). CDR3: CASSLQGARDTEAFF. The CDR3 DNA follows: TGTGCCAGCAGCCTACAGGGGGCGCGGGACACTGAAGCTTTCTTT.

The chain links TRBV7-3 to TRBJ1-1, with D maybe TRBD1 (5 bases). Between the trimmed V and J ends, which lost 5 bases and 5 bases, there was a span of 12 bases. Germline CDR1 SGHTA, CDR2 FQGTGA. This CDR3 comprises 13 residues. The CDR3: CASSPFRQTEAFF. Written as DNA, the CDR3 is TGTGCCAGCAGCCCATTCCGACAGACTGAAGCTTTCTTT.

The chain combines TRBV4-2 with TRBJ2-3, with 11 bases lining up with TRBD2. Unmatched junction bases numbered 10, after V lost 0 bases and J lost 11 bases. Germline CDR1 is LGHNA and CDR2 is YNFKEQ. CDR3 length: 16 residues. CDR3 sequence reads: CASSQDLELAGGGQYF. Written as DNA, the CDR3 is TGTGCCAGCAGCCAAGACTTGGAGCTAGCGGGGGGCGGGCAGTATTTT.

CDR3 protein: CASSQDDWQNPTF. CDR3 nucleotide sequence: TGTGCCAGCAGCCAAGATGATTGGCAAAATCCCACCTTC. V and J are TRBV4-2 and TRBJ1-2; no definite D call. V was pared by 0 bases and J by 13 bases, with 15 bases between. Germline V gene data show CDR1 as LGHNA and CDR2 as YNFKEQ. The CDR3 is 13 amino acids.